This TCR beta chain was observed in a study of a mutant IDH1 vaccine in newly diagnosed glioma. Time point denoted: week 35, safety follow-up. Doses consisted of 300 ug of mutant IDH1 20-mer peptide each, paired with topical imiquimod. CDR1 is KGHSH, CDR2 LQKENI, per germline. This CDR3 is 13 amino acids long. Deletions cut 7 bases from V and 3 bases from J, with 12 bases between. The assay was immunoSEQ multiplex PCR, and TCRdb's table has in-frame clones only and misses some. The sample records some 60,000 clones, roughly nine tenths being singletons. A word on this clone: Antigen specificity is unknown.

Sequences were derived from PBMCs, sampled from a glioma patient whose treatment included an IDH1 peptide vaccine. The chain has TRBV18 and TRBJ1-2; D gene uncertain. The sequence was collected from a man aged 35-49 years with glioma. The CDR3 nucleotides are TGTGCCAGCTTGGGCGGTGAGGACTATGGCTACACCTTC. Protein product: CASLGGEDYGYTF.